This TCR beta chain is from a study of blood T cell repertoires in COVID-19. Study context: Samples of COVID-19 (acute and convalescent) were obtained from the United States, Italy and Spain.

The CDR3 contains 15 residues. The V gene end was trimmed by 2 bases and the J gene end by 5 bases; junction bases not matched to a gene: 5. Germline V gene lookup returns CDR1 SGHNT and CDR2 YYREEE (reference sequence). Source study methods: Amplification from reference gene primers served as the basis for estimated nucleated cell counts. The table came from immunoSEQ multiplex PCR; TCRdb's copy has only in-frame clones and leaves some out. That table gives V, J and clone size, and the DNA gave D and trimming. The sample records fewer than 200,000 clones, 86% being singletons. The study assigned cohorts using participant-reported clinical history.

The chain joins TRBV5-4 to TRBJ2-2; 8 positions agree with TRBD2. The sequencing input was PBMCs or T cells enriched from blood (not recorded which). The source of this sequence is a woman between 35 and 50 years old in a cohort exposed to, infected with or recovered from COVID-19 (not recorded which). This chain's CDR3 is CASSFGGETTGELFF. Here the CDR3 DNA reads TGTGCCAGCAGCTTCGGGGGGGAGACGACCGGGGAGCTGTTTTTT.